The rows below give T cell receptor beta chains drawn from one sample of a study of cytomegalovirus exposure and HLA in healthy donors. Clones were sequenced by immunoSEQ multiplex PCR, and TCRdb holds only the in-frame ones, with some missing. The sample yields roughly 160,000 clones, about 79% seen once. Sequences were obtained from PBMCs. These receptors came from a man aged 45-65 years in good health and CMV-seropositive. The CDR3 runs from the conserved cysteine through the conserved F or W. Each record gives: CDR3 length, J gene, D gene, V gene, clone size, CDR3 protein, CDR3 DNA. The D gene is left open where the match is weak. Rows may omit the clone size; those that give it use once, few, many or a size class.

14,TRBJ2-7,NA,TRBV4-2,NA,CASSQLGGSYEQYF,TGTGCCAGCAGCCAACTAGGGGGCTCCTACGAGCAGTACTTC
9,TRBJ1-1,NA,TRBV2,NA,CASKPEAFF,TGTGCCAGCAAGCCCGAAGCTTTCTTT
13,TRBJ1-2,TRBD1,TRBV2,NA,CASWKRDSSANTF,TGTGCCAGCTGGAAAAGGGACAGTTCGGCAAACACCTTC
14,TRBJ1-1,TRBD1,TRBV19,NA,CASISRDRGTEAFF,TGTGCCAGTATAAGTAGGGACAGGGGCACTGAAGCTTTCTTT
16,TRBJ1-2,TRBD1,TRBV9,NA,CASSPRDRGSNYGYTF,TGTGCCAGCAGCCCCAGGGACAGAGGAAGTAACTATGGCTACACCTTC
14,TRBJ1-2,NA,TRBV5-1,few,CASSAGVPNYGYTF,TGCGCCAGCAGCGCGGGGGTTCCGAACTATGGCTACACCTTC
15,TRBJ1-4,NA,TRBV14,NA,CASSQLGGSNEKLFF,TGTGCCAGCAGCCAACTTGGGGGGTCTAATGAAAAACTGTTTTTT
17,TRBJ2-6,TRBD1,TRBV6-1,NA,CASSDRDRVAGANVLTF,TGTGCCAGCAGTGACCGGGACAGGGTGGCTGGGGCCAACGTCCTGACTTTC
17,TRBJ2-7,TRBD1,TRBV7-9,few,CASSLEFSGQISYEQYF,TGTGCCAGCAGCTTAGAGTTTTCGGGACAGATTTCCTACGAGCAGTACTTC
13,TRBJ1-1,TRBD1,TRBV6-6,NA,CASKSGGNTEAFF,TGTGCCAGCAAGTCAGGGGGCAACACTGAAGCTTTCTTT
14,TRBJ2-2,TRBD1,TRBV2,NA,CASRGTGVIGELFF,TGTGCCAGCAGAGGGACAGGGGTAATCGGGGAGCTGTTTTTT
14,TRBJ2-7,TRBD1,TRBV7-3,NA,CASSPGRGRHEQYF,TGTGCCAGCAGCCCGGGAAGGGGGCGACACGAGCAGTACTTC
15,TRBJ1-1,NA,TRBV27,NA,CASSFSTLGNTEAFF,TGTGCCAGCAGTTTTTCCACCCTAGGGAACACTGAAGCTTTCTTT
15,TRBJ1-2,NA,TRBV5-1,NA,CASSGGRQATHGYTF,TGCGCCAGCAGCGGGGGCAGACAGGCAACGCATGGCTACACCTTC
13,TRBJ2-7,NA,TRBV27,NA,CASNRLYGYEQYF,TGTGCCAGCAACCGATTGTACGGTTACGAGCAGTACTTC
16,TRBJ1-5,NA,TRBV11-2,NA,CASSLDGETGVQPQHF,TGTGCCAGCAGCTTAGATGGGGAAACAGGCGTTCAGCCCCAGCATTTT
15,TRBJ2-6,NA,TRBV19,NA,CASSMQDSGANVLTF,TGTGCCAGTAGTATGCAGGATTCTGGGGCCAACGTCCTGACTTTC
16,TRBJ2-2,NA,TRBV7-3,NA,CASSLKRSSNTGELFF,TGTGCCAGCAGCTTAAAAAGGAGTTCGAACACCGGGGAGCTGTTTTTT
16,TRBJ2-5,TRBD2,TRBV5-1,NA,CASSYGTSLSQETQYF,TGCGCCAGCAGCTACGGGACTAGTTTGTCTCAAGAGACCCAGTACTTC
15,TRBJ1-1,NA,TRBV19,NA,CASSTTYGGGTEAFF,TGTGCCAGTAGTACCACTTATGGGGGAGGCACTGAAGCTTTCTTT
14,TRBJ1-1,NA,TRBV29-1,NA,CSAIDGGGNTEAFF,TGCAGCGCAATAGATGGAGGAGGGAACACTGAAGCTTTCTTT
14,TRBJ2-7,TRBD2,TRBV19,few,CASTDSGRGRVLYF,TGTGCCAGTACTGACTCCGGGAGGGGCAGGGTTTTGTACTTC
19,TRBJ2-5,TRBD2,TRBV4-3,NA,CASSQDRAAGAIIWETQYF,TGCGCCAGCAGCCAAGATCGGGCAGCGGGGGCTATTATTTGGGAGACCCAGTACTTC
14,TRBJ1-2,NA,TRBV2,NA,CASARDTYGDGYTF,TGTGCCAGCGCCCGGGACACCTATGGGGATGGCTACACCTTC
13,TRBJ1-2,TRBD1,TRBV9,NA,CASSAQGLSGYTF,TGTGCCAGCAGCGCACAGGGGTTGTCTGGCTACACCTTC
18,TRBJ2-4,NA,TRBV4-2,NA,CASSQEFVGGQAKNIQYF,TGTGCCAGCAGCCAAGAATTCGTCGGGGGGCAAGCCAAAAACATTCAGTACTTC
12,TRBJ2-7,NA,TRBV2,NA,CASSETPYEQYF,TGTGCCAGCAGTGAAACGCCCTACGAGCAGTACTTC
16,TRBJ1-1,NA,TRBV5-1,once,CASSLAGGREGTEAFF,TGCGCCAGCAGCTTGGCCGGCGGCAGGGAGGGGACTGAAGCTTTCTTT
15,TRBJ2-7,NA,TRBV19,NA,CASSFFLGGSYEQYF,TGTGCCAGTAGTTTCTTCTTGGGGGGCTCCTACGAGCAGTACTTC
17,TRBJ2-1,TRBD2,TRBV5-1,NA,CASSSLGRGAAYNEQFF,TGCGCCAGCAGCTCCCTGGGGCGGGGGGCTGCCTACAATGAGCAGTTCTTC
14,TRBJ1-4,NA,TRBV10-3,NA,CAISGTGLGEKLFF,TGTGCCATCAGTGGAACAGGGTTAGGTGAAAAACTGTTTTTT
13,TRBJ2-1,NA,TRBV10-3,NA,CAISEGGNNEQFF,TGTGCCATCAGTGAGGGAGGAAACAATGAGCAGTTCTTC
14,TRBJ1-2,TRBD1,TRBV6-5,NA,CASSTFQGARGYTF,TGTGCCAGCAGTACCTTCCAGGGGGCTAGGGGCTACACCTTC
14,TRBJ2-7,TRBD1,TRBV30,few,CAWTLGTGGREQYF,TGTGCCTGGACTTTGGGGACAGGGGGGCGCGAGCAGTACTTC
15,TRBJ1-2,NA,TRBV27,NA,CASSLTRDMNYGYTF,TGTGCCAGCAGTTTAACACGGGATATGAACTATGGCTACACCTTC
14,TRBJ1-6,NA,TRBV7-8,few,CASSLSRRDSPLHF,TGTGCCAGCAGCTTAAGCCGGAGGGATTCACCCCTCCACTTT
14,TRBJ2-1,TRBD2,TRBV6-1,NA,CASSGRGREDEQFF,TGTGCCAGCAGTGGACGGGGCCGGGAGGATGAGCAGTTCTTC
12,TRBJ2-2,NA,TRBV6-6,NA,CASSYLTGELFF,TGTGCCAGCAGTTATCTAACCGGGGAGCTGTTTTTT
15,TRBJ2-4,TRBD1,TRBV2,NA,CAASFPGTGSNIQYF,TGTGCCGCGAGTTTTCCCGGGACAGGGAGTAACATTCAGTACTTC
14,TRBJ2-3,TRBD2,TRBV6-1,NA,CASAGGGVQDTQYF,TGTGCCAGCGCCGGCGGGGGGGTTCAAGATACGCAGTATTTT
15,TRBJ2-7,TRBD1,TRBV5-1,once,CASSFTWGQGDEQYF,TGCGCCAGCAGCTTTACGTGGGGACAGGGTGACGAGCAGTACTTC
14,TRBJ1-1,NA,TRBV9,NA,CASSSRGGHTEAFF,TGTGCCAGCAGCTCTAGAGGGGGACACACTGAAGCTTTCTTT
15,TRBJ2-5,TRBD1,TRBV11-2,NA,CASSSGTGVAETQYF,TGTGCCAGCAGTTCCGGGACAGGGGTGGCAGAGACCCAGTACTTC
13,TRBJ1-4,NA,TRBV30,NA,CAWSHGGNEKLFF,TGTGCCTGGAGCCACGGAGGCAATGAAAAACTGTTTTTT
13,TRBJ1-5,TRBD1,TRBV5-6,NA,CASRPTGGPAQHF,TGTGCCAGCAGACCTACAGGGGGCCCAGCCCAGCATTTT
15,TRBJ2-1,TRBD2,TRBV15,NA,CATSGTSGGAGEQFF,TGTGCCACCAGCGGGACTAGCGGGGGGGCCGGGGAGCAGTTCTTC
11,TRBJ1-2,NA,TRBV20-1,once,CSATSGGGYTF,TGCAGTGCTACCTCGGGGGGAGGCTACACCTTC
15,TRBJ2-5,NA,TRBV5-6,NA,CASSLSGGGVETQYF,TGTGCCAGCAGCTTGTCTGGGGGGGGCGTAGAGACCCAGTACTTC
14,TRBJ2-3,NA,TRBV5-1,few,CASSLAGGTDTQYF,TGCGCCAGCAGCTTGGCCGGGGGAACAGATACGCAGTATTTT
14,TRBJ2-1,TRBD2,TRBV28,NA,CASSEGSGGYEQFF,TGTGCCAGCAGTGAGGGTAGCGGGGGTTATGAGCAGTTCTTC